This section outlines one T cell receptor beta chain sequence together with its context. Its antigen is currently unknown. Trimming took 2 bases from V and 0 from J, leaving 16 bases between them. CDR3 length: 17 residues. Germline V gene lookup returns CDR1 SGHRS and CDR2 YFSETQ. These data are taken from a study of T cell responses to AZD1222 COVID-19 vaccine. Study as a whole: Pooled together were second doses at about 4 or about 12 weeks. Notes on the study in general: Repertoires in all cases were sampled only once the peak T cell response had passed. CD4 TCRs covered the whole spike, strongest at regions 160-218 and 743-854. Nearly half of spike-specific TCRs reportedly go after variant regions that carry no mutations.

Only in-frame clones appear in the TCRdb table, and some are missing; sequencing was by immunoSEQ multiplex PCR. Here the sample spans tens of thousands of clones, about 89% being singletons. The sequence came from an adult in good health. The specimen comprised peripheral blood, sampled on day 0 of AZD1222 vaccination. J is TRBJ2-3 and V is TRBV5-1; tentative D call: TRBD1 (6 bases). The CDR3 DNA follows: TGCGCCAGCAGCTTCCAGGGGCTTCCGGCTAGCACAGATACGCAGTATTTT. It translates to CASSFQGLPASTDTQYF.